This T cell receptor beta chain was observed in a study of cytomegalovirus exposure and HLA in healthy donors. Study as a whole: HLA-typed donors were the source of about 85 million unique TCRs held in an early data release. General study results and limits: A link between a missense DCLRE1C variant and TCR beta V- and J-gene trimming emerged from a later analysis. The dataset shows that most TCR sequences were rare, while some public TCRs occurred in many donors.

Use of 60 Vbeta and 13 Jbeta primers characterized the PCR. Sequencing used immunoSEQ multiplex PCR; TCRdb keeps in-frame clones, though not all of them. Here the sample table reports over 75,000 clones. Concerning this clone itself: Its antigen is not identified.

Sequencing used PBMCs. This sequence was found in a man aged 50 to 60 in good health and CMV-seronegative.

The CDR3 nucleotides read TGCAGCGTTTCGGTAACGGGACAGTTCACAGATACGCAGTATTTT. This codes for CSVSVTGQFTDTQYF. This chain uses TRBV29-1 with TRBJ2-3, with TRBD1 matching over 7 bases. This CDR3 contains 15 residues. Germline CDR1 and CDR2: SQVTM and ANQGSEA. V gave up 5 bases and J gave up 2 bases; unmatched junction bases: 10.